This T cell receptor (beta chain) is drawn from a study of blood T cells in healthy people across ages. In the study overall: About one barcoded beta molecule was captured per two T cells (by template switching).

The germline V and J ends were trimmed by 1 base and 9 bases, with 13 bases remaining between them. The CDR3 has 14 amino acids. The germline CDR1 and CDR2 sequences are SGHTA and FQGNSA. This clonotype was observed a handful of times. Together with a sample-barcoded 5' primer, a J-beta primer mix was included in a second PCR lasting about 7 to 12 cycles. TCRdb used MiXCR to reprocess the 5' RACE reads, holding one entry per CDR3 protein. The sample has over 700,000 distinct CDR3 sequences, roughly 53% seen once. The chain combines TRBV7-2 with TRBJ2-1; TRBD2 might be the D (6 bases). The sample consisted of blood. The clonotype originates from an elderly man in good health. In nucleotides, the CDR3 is TGTGCCAGCAGCTTAGGGCTAGCGCGGGGTGAGCAGTTCTTC. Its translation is CASSLGLARGEQFF. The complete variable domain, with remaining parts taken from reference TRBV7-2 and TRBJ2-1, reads GAGVSQSPSNKVTEKGKDVELRCDPISGHTALYWYRQSLGQGLEFLIYFQGNSAPDKSGLPSDRFSAERTGGSVSTLTIQRTQQEDSAVYLCASSLGLARGEQFFGPGTRLTVL.